What follows are 26 T cell receptor beta chains derived from one specimen sequenced in a study of T cells expressing NK-cell markers. Reprocessing the 5' RACE reads, TCRdb reports a single entry for every CDR3 protein and omits DNA. Its listing shows some 280,000 distinct CDR3 sequences. Sequencing input: blood T cells: a sorted CD56 or NKG2C T cell subset, CD4+ or CD8+ T cells, or bulk PBMC T cells (not recorded which). The receptors here all came from a man between 18 and 35 years old in good health.

The V and J genes are TRBV30 and TRBJ1-4. Germline V gene sequence: CDR1 GTSNPN, CDR2 SVGIG (reference sequence). This CDR3 has 14 residues. CDR3 protein: CAWSRRASNEKLFF.

V gene TRBV12-3 or TRBV12-4 combines with J gene TRBJ2-5; the TCRdb D gene call, TRBD2, has no DNA to confirm it. CDR3 length: 17 amino acids. CDR3 protein: CASSFNLGGRAGETQYF.

This chain connects TRBV27 to TRBJ1-1. CDR3 length equals 15 residues. CDR1 MNHEY and CDR2 SMNVEV come from the germline V gene (reference sequence). CDR3 residues: CASSFNGWVNTEAFF.

The chain links TRBV7-8 to TRBJ2-7; TCRdb proposes TRBD1, but this gene call is untestable without DNA. This CDR3 comprises 15 residues. The V gene's germline CDR1 is SGHVS and CDR2 FQNEAQ. The CDR3 loop is CASSSDPEFSYEQYF.

This CDR3 reads CASSLSPSGDTGELFF. The genes are TRBV5-1 and TRBJ2-2; no DNA is available, so the TRBD2 call from TCRdb remains unchecked. The CDR3 spans 16 residues. The germline CDR1 and CDR2 sequences are SGHRS and YFSETQ.

V and J are TRBV20-1 and TRBJ1-4. CDR3 size: 15 residues. Germline CDR1 reads DFQATT; CDR2 reads SNEGSKA (reference sequence). The CDR3 here is CSARDPKAGSEKLFF.

The chain recombines TRBV7-9 with TRBJ2-1; lacking DNA, the TRBD2 call made by TCRdb goes unchecked. Germline V CDR1 and CDR2: SEHNR, FQNEAQ (reference sequence). CDR3 length: 17 amino acids. The CDR3 sequence: CASRSGTGLAGGGGPFF.

The J gene is TRBJ2-6, the V gene TRBV5-6. This CDR3 contains 16 residues. Germline V gives CDR1 SGHDT, CDR2 YYEEEE. The CDR3 sequence is CASSFGRTVRANVLTF.

The CDR3 here is CASSPDTHEQYF. The chain links TRBV3-1 to TRBJ2-7. Germline V gives CDR1 LGHDT, CDR2 YNNKEL (reference sequence). This CDR3 is 12 amino acids long.

The J gene is TRBJ2-3, the V gene TRBV5-1; TCRdb's D call, TRBD1, is unchecked because there is no DNA. The CDR3 has 15 residues. Germline V gene sequence: CDR1 SGHRS, CDR2 YFSETQ. CDR3 region: CASSTGSGNTDTQYF.

CDR3 protein: CASSEEALGTDTQYF. The chain links TRBV6-1 to TRBJ2-3. The V gene's germline CDR1 is MNHNS and CDR2 SASEGT. There are 15 residues in the CDR3.

The V and J genes are TRBV28 and TRBJ1-5. The V gene's germline CDR1 is MDHEN and CDR2 SYDVKM. The CDR3 is 12 residues long. CDR3 loop: CASTDLVEPQHF.

V usage is TRBV27 and J usage is TRBJ1-2. The CDR3 is made up of 14 amino acids. The germline V gene has CDR1 MNHEY and CDR2 SMNVEV (reference sequence). The CDR3 here is CASSRGRTNYGYTF.

The J gene is TRBJ2-1, the V gene TRBV27; TCRdb's D call of TRBD1 is untestable without DNA. Germline CDR1 and CDR2: MNHEY and SMNVEV (reference sequence). The CDR3 loop spans 12 amino acids. This chain's CDR3 is CASSQARGEQFF.

The gene calls are TRBV6-2 or TRBV6-3 and TRBJ1-2. From germline, CDR1 is MNHEY and CDR2 SVGEGT. The CDR3 is 14 amino acids. CDR3 region: CASRPDGLINGYTF.

The chain joins TRBV29-1 to TRBJ2-3; TCRdb's D call of TRBD2 is untestable without DNA. This CDR3 is built from 13 residues. Germline assignment: CDR1 SQVTM and CDR2 ANQGSEA. This chain's CDR3 is CSVLVGGVDTQYF.

The rearrangement links TRBV19 to TRBJ1-5. Germline CDR1 reads LNHDA; CDR2 reads SQIVND (reference sequence). There are 18 residues in the CDR3. CDR3 residues: CASSIGIGKAAYNQPQHF.

The chain combines TRBV25-1 with TRBJ1-1; TCRdb lists TRBD1, though no DNA is available to test this call. Germline V gene lookup returns CDR1 MGHDK and CDR2 SYGVNS. The CDR3 runs 15 residues. The CDR3 spells CASSEGAGVNTEAFF.

The genes are TRBV12-3 or TRBV12-4 and TRBJ2-1. CDR3 length: 14 residues. CDR3 amino acids: CASRSGSPYNEQFF.

V is TRBV4-2 and J is TRBJ2-3. The CDR3 has 14 residues. Germline V gives CDR1 LGHNA, CDR2 YNFKEQ. This chain's CDR3 is CASSQVKRPDTQYF.

The V call is TRBV6-5, the J call TRBJ2-2. This CDR3 has 14 amino acids. CDR1 is MNHEY, CDR2 SVGAGI, per germline. CDR3 sequence: CASKFRTNTGELFF.

This chain links TRBV24-1 with TRBJ1-2; TCRdb selects TRBD1, and the lack of DNA leaves this call unchecked. Looked up from germline, CDR1 is KGHDR and CDR2 is SFDVKD. The length of the CDR3 is 17 residues. CDR3 loop: CATSDSPGQGANYGYTF.

The rearrangement uses TRBV12-3 or TRBV12-4 and TRBJ2-1; TCRdb names TRBD2, which stays unverified in the absence of DNA. The CDR3 spans 18 residues. Here the CDR3 reads CASSVSRLDPRNYNEQFF.

This chain connects TRBV6-6 to TRBJ2-5; the D call of TRBD1 rests on TCRdb alone, since no DNA is present to check it. The CDR3 is 12 amino acids. CDR1 MNHNY and CDR2 SVGAGI come from the germline V gene (reference sequence). The CDR3: CASYRAKETQYF.

The V call is TRBV12-3 or TRBV12-4, the J call TRBJ2-2; TCRdb's assignment of TRBD2 cannot be checked, as there is no DNA. The CDR3 extends over 15 amino acids. The CDR3 protein is CASTPYGAGTGELFF.

The chain combines TRBV5-4 with TRBJ2-1. Germline CDR1 reads SGHNT; CDR2 reads YYREEE (reference sequence). The CDR3 totals 15 residues. This CDR3 is CASSLESVSYNEQFF.